The T cell receptor (beta chain) under discussion was sequenced for a study of blood T cell repertoires in COVID-19 (dated by TCRdb to about 2020). Study-wide context: The collaborator samples originated in the United States, Italy and Spain and spanned the acute and convalescent phases of COVID-19. The prospective study material was composed of cDNA or gDNA derived from T cells, B-cell-depleted T cells, or PBMCs. The dataset comprised deeply sampled blood TCRbeta repertoires from subjects exposed to, actively infected with, or recovered from COVID-19. The repertoires were released in a freely available public database intended as a resource for research on the immune response to SARS-CoV-2. Samples came from the ongoing ImmuneRACE study (first 160 participants) plus 1,254 subjects from 6 global collaborators. Sample metadata almost always included a de-identified subject ID, COVID-19 status, age in years and sex. Where available, HLA class I and class II types were taken from metadata supplied by the sample provider and were not determined by assay-based typing. Overall results and qualifications from the work: Clinical and demographic metadata were provided uncurated, with the amount varying by source and participant.

TCRbeta CDR3 regions were amplified from genomic DNA by means of the immunoSEQ Assay, a bias-controlled multiplex PCR. Under the source paper's analysis protocol: The number of nucleated cells in each sample was estimated from the amplification of reference gene primers within the assay. To quantify the absolute abundance of each unique TCRbeta CDR3 rearrangement, sequence reads were collapsed and filtered. For each sample, productive Simpson clonality was calculated as the square root of Simpson's diversity index across productive rearrangements. TCRdb holds this immuneACCESS table with in-frame rearrangements only. Some clones are missing; in checked studies, unresolved V genes explain under half, and the rest has no known cause. For V, J and clone size, that table is used; D and trimming come from the DNA. The sample profile shows over 75,000 clones; 80% to 90% of them were found once. The top ten clonotypes cover roughly 4.2% of the sample.

With respect to this clone: The antigen it binds to is not known. No much larger clone is present one base from it, and per-base qualities are unavailable.

The CDR3 spans 13 residues, from the cysteine through the phenylalanine. Of the read, only the CDR3 DNA is kept; its 39 bases are in frame from base 1. CDR1 and CDR2 (MNHNY, SVGAGI) derive from the germline V gene (reference sequence). At the junction V is shortened by 5 bases and J by 6 bases, with 10 bases in between. One collaborating source in Seattle enrolled patients during active infection and followed them longitudinally through the course of disease. Whole blood was collected in K2EDTA tubes by collaborating institutions according to the institutions' own protocols. For TCRbeta analysis, collaborator samples were shipped as frozen whole blood, as isolated PBMCs, or as DNA extracted from either sample type.

Material: peripheral blood. The rearrangement joined TRBV6-6 to TRBJ2-2, with a weak D call of TRBD1 (6 bases match). This sequence was found in a human donor with COVID-19, enrolled during active disease. The donor label of this sample is uncertain. The CDR3 region reads CASSPQGSGELFF. The DNA sequence reads TGTGCCAGCAGTCCACAGGGTTCCGGGGAGCTGTTTTTT.